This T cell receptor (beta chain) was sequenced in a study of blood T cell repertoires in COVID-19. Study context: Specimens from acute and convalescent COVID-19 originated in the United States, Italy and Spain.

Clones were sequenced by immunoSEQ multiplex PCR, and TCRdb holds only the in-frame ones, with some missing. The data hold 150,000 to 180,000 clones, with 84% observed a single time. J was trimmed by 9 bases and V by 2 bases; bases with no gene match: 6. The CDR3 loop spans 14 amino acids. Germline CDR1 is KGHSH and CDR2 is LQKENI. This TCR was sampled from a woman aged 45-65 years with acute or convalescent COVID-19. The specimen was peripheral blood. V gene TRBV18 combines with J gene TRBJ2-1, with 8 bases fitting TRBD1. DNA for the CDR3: TGTGCCAGCTCACCAACAGGGGGGAACGGTGAGCAGTTCTTC. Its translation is CASSPTGGNGEQFF.